These T cell receptor beta chains were read from a single sample in a study of T cell responses to AZD1222 COVID-19 vaccine. TCRdb's copy holds only in-frame clones and misses some; the assay was immunoSEQ multiplex PCR. Of more than 140,000 clones in the sample, about 93% were seen once. The sample consisted of peripheral blood, taken on day 0 of AZD1222 vaccination. All receptors come from an adult in good health. CDR3s include the opening cysteine and the closing phenylalanine or tryptophan. Each record gives: V gene, CDR3 length, CDR3 protein.

v_gene: TRBV4-3
len: 17
CDR3aa: CASSQDSPGLANNEQFF

v_gene: TRBV5-5
len: 15
CDR3aa: CASSSREGINEKLFF

v_gene: TRBV27
len: 13
CDR3aa: CASSLSAGYEQYF

v_gene: TRBV12-3/TRBV12-4
len: 12
CDR3aa: CASSFGPSEQFF

v_gene: TRBV3-1/TRBV3-2
len: 17
CDR3aa: CASSQGEGLTGANVLTF

v_gene: TRBV19
len: 15
CDR3aa: CASSISSGTHQPQHF

v_gene: TRBV5-4
len: 15
CDR3aa: CASSLAGTGRYEQYF

v_gene: TRBV5-1
len: 13
CDR3aa: CASNGQGGETQYF

v_gene: TRBV9
len: 10
CDR3aa: CASTQEKLFF

v_gene: TRBV5-1
len: 17
CDR3aa: CASSLFRRSGSGNEQFF

v_gene: TRBV23-1
len: 17
CDR3aa: CASSQARQGWGLYEQYF

v_gene: TRBV10-2
len: 15
CDR3aa: CASSETSGSPYEQYF

v_gene: TRBV6-4
len: 17
CDR3aa: CASRGDRDGHFPSGRFF

v_gene: TRBV9
len: 15
CDR3aa: CASSVGRVAGETQYF

v_gene: TRBV27
len: 17
CDR3aa: CASKGSRGNRYTDTQYF

v_gene: TRBV19
len: 15
CDR3aa: CASSISGVAKNIQYF

v_gene: TRBV9
len: 15
CDR3aa: CASSPNGYTTDTQYF

v_gene: TRBV6-5
len: 14
CDR3aa: CASSYAAGAYEQYF